This is a list of T cell receptor beta chains from one sample in a study of blood T cells in healthy people across ages. A single record per CDR3 protein comes from TCRdb applying MiXCR to the 5' RACE reads. The table has about 680,000 distinct CDR3 sequences, 49% seen once. Material: blood. Receptors were obtained from an older woman in good health. CDR3s include the opening cysteine and the closing phenylalanine or tryptophan. A D gene is named only where the DNA matches it firmly. Clone size is not always given. Where it is, it says once, few, many or a class for expanded clones.

d_gene	abundance	v_gene	j_gene	CDR3aa	CDR3nt
NA	NA	TRBV11-2	TRBJ2-5	CASSPRGQLQETQYF	TGTGCCAGCAGCCCTCGAGGACAGCTTCAAGAGACCCAGTACTTC
NA	few	TRBV4-2	TRBJ2-1	CASSQDLTALEQFF	TGTGCCAGCAGTCAAGATCTAACGGCCCTAGAGCAGTTCTTC
NA	few	TRBV25-1	TRBJ1-1	CASSGAGRTEAFF	TGTGCCAGCAGTGGGGCGGGGAGGACTGAAGCTTTCTTT
NA	few	TRBV2	TRBJ1-1	CASRQDANTEAFF	TGTGCCAGCAGACAGGACGCGAACACTGAAGCTTTCTTT
NA	once	TRBV28	TRBJ2-7	CASAVGGRVYEQYF	TGTGCCAGTGCGGTGGGCGGGCGGGTCTACGAGCAGTACTTC
TRBD1	NA	TRBV6-1	TRBJ1-1	CASSSLAGGGNTEAFF	TGTGCCAGCAGTAGCCTAGCAGGGGGCGGGAACACTGAAGCTTTCTTT
TRBD1	few	TRBV20-1	TRBJ1-2	CSAQGVGTGGMFNYGYTF	TGCAGTGCTCAGGGTGTGGGGACAGGGGGGATGTTTAACTATGGCTACACCTTC
NA	NA	TRBV20-1	TRBJ2-7	CSARDLGRGLSYNEQYF	TGCAGTGCTAGAGATCTGGGGAGGGGGCTATCCTACAATGAGCAGTACTTC
NA	NA	TRBV7-9	TRBJ2-3	CASSPTGGRRGTDTQYF	TGTGCCAGCAGCCCTACTGGCGGTCGAAGGGGCACAGATACGCAGTATTTT
NA	NA	TRBV10-3	TRBJ1-1	CAISTGPSNTEAFF	TGTGCCATCAGTACGGGACCGAGTAACACTGAAGCTTTCTTT
TRBD2	NA	TRBV12-3/TRBV12-4	TRBJ2-2	CASSRDGLAGLASGELFF	TGTGCCAGCAGCCGAGACGGACTAGCGGGCCTTGCTTCCGGGGAGCTGTTTTTT
NA	NA	TRBV12-3/TRBV12-4	TRBJ2-7	CASSSHRGQYEQYF	TGTGCCAGCAGTTCGCACCGAGGACAGTACGAGCAGTACTTC
NA	NA	TRBV20-1	TRBJ2-7	CSARGASSYEQYF	TGCAGTGCTAGAGGGGCGAGCTCCTACGAGCAGTACTTC
NA	NA	TRBV20-1	TRBJ2-3	CSARDEGFTDTQYF	TGCAGTGCTAGAGATGAGGGTTTCACAGATACGCAGTATTTT
NA	NA	TRBV20-1	TRBJ2-7	CSAPDRYLYEQYF	TGCAGTGCCCCCGACCGGTACCTCTACGAGCAGTACTTC
TRBD2	NA	TRBV7-9	TRBJ2-5	CASSLGSGPQETQYF	TGTGCCAGCAGCTTGGGTAGCGGGCCCCAAGAGACCCAGTACTTC
NA	NA	TRBV7-9	TRBJ2-3	CASSARQVSTDTQYF	TGTGCCAGCAGCGCACGACAGGTTAGCACAGATACGCAGTATTTT
TRBD2	NA	TRBV4-3	TRBJ2-7	CASSQATSGNYEQYF	TGCGCCAGCAGCCAAGCGACTAGCGGAAACTACGAGCAGTACTTC
NA	NA	TRBV27	TRBJ1-5	CASGPGQPQHF	TGTGCCAGCGGGCCTGGCCAGCCCCAGCATTTT
NA	NA	TRBV25-1	TRBJ1-2	CASSESLGVDYGYAF	TGTGCCAGCAGTGAATCGTTGGGGGTGGACTATGGCTACGCCTTC
NA	few	TRBV28	TRBJ1-6	CASRRSRALNYNSPLHF	TGTGCCAGCAGGAGAAGCCGGGCCCTTAATTATAATTCACCCCTCCACTTT
NA	few	TRBV20-1	TRBJ2-5	CSARVLAARYQETQYF	TGCAGTGCGAGAGTTTTAGCGGCCAGGTACCAAGAGACCCAGTACTTC
TRBD2	NA	TRBV11-3	TRBJ2-3	CASSAGLAGGTDTQYF	TGTGCCAGCAGCGCCGGACTAGCGGGAGGGACAGATACGCAGTATTTT
NA	NA	TRBV7-9	TRBJ2-7	CASSLKLRVLAYEQYF	TGTGCCAGCAGCTTAAAGCTGCGGGTCCTCGCCTACGAGCAGTACTTC